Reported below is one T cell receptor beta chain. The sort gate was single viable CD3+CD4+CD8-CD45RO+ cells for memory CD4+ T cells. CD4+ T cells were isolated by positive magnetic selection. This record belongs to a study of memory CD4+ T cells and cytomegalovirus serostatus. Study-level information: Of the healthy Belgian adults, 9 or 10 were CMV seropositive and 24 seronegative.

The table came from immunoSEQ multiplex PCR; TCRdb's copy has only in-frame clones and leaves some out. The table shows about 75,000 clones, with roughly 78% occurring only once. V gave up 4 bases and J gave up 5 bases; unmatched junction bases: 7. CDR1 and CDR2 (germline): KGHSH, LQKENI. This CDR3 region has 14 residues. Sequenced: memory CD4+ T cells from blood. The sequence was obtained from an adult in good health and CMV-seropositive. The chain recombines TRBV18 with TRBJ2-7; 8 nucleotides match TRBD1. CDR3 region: CASSLDRGVNEQYF. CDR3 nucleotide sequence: TGTGCCAGCTCACTCGACAGGGGTGTTAACGAGCAGTACTTC.